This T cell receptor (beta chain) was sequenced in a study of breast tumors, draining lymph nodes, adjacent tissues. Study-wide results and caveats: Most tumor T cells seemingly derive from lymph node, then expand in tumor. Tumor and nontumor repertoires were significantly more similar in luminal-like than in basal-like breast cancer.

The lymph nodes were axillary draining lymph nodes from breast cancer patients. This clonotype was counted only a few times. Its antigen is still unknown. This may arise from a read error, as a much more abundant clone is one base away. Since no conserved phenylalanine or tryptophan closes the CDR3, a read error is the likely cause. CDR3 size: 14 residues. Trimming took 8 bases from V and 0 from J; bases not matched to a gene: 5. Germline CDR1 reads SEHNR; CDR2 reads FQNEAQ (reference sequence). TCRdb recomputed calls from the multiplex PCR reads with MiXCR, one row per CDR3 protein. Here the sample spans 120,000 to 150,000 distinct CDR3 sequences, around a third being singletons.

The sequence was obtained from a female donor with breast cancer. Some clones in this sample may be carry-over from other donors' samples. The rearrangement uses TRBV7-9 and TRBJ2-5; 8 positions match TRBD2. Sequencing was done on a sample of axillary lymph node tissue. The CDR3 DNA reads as TGTGCCAGCCGGGGGGGAGGGTACCAAGAGACCCAGTACCTC. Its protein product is CASRGGGYQETQYL.